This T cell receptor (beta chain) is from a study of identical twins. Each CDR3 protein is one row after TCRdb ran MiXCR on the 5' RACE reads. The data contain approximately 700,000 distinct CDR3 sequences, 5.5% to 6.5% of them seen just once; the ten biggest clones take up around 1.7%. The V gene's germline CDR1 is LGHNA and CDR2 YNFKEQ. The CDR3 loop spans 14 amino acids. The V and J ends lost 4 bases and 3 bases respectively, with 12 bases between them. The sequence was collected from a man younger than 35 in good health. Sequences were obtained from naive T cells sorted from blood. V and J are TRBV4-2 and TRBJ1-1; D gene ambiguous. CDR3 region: CASSREGMDTEAFF. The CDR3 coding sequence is TGTGCCAGCAGCCGAGAGGGTATGGACACTGAAGCTTTCTTT.